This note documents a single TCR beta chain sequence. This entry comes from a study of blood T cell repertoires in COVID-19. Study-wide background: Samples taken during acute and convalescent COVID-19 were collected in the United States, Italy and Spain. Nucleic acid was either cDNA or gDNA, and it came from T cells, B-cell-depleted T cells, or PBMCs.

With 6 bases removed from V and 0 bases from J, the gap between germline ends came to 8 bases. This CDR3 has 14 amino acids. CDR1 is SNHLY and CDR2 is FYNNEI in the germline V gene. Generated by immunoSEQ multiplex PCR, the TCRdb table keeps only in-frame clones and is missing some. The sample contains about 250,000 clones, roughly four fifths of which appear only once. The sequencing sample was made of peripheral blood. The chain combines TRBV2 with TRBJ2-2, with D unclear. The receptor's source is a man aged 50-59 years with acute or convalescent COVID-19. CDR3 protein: CASSVETNTGELFF. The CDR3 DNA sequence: TGTGCCAGCAGCGTGGAGACGAACACCGGGGAGCTGTTTTTT.